The rows below give T cell receptor beta chains drawn from one sample of a study of T cells in Graves' hyperthyroidism and ophthalmopathy. MiXCR, run by TCRdb on the multiplex PCR reads, gives a single entry per CDR3 protein. The profile shows around 420,000 distinct CDR3 sequences, about 13% of them singletons. Sequencing was done on a sample of blood. These receptors came from a woman between 18 and 29 years old with Graves' hyperthyroidism. Both conserved end residues are part of each CDR3. Fields, in order: D gene, V gene, J gene, clone size, CDR3 DNA, CDR3 protein. A D gene is named only where the DNA matches it firmly. Some rows mark clone size as missing; the rest say once, few, many or name a class of expanded clone.

d_gene: TRBD2
v_gene: TRBV5-5
j_gene: TRBJ2-1
abundance: many
CDR3nt: TGTGCCAGCAGTCCTAGACTAGCCCAGTTGGAAGGTGAGCAGTTCTTC
CDR3aa: CASSPRLAQLEGEQFF

d_gene: TRBD1
v_gene: TRBV7-9
j_gene: TRBJ2-7
abundance: many
CDR3nt: TGTGCCAGCAGCTTAGTTATACGCCGGGACAGGGCGTCCTACGAGCAGTACTTC
CDR3aa: CASSLVIRRDRASYEQYF

d_gene: NA
v_gene: TRBV6-1
j_gene: TRBJ2-7
abundance: NA
CDR3nt: TGTGCCAGCAGTCCCCTGACGGGCAGCTCCTACGAGCAGTACTTC
CDR3aa: CASSPLTGSSYEQYF

d_gene: NA
v_gene: TRBV4-3
j_gene: TRBJ1-2
abundance: many
CDR3nt: TGCGCCAGCAGCCAAGGGACAGCTAACTATGGCTACACCTTC
CDR3aa: CASSQGTANYGYTF

d_gene: NA
v_gene: TRBV9
j_gene: TRBJ2-6
abundance: many
CDR3nt: TGTGCCAGCAGCGTACAGGGATCTGGGGCCAACGTCCTGACTTTC
CDR3aa: CASSVQGSGANVLTF

d_gene: NA
v_gene: TRBV20-1
j_gene: TRBJ2-7
abundance: many
CDR3nt: TGCAGTGCTAGAGGGATCAAGGGTTCCTACGAGCAGTACTTC
CDR3aa: CSARGIKGSYEQYF

d_gene: NA
v_gene: TRBV29-1
j_gene: TRBJ2-7
abundance: many
CDR3nt: TGCAGCGTTGAGTTGGGGGGAAGCTACGAGCAGTACTTC
CDR3aa: CSVELGGSYEQYF

d_gene: NA
v_gene: TRBV5-4
j_gene: TRBJ1-2
abundance: NA
CDR3nt: TGTGCCAGCAGCTTGGGTGCGCGGGTTGACTATGGCTACACCTTC
CDR3aa: CASSLGARVDYGYTF

d_gene: NA
v_gene: TRBV5-1
j_gene: TRBJ1-6
abundance: once
CDR3nt: TGCGCCAGCAGCTTGGGGCAGGCTCAAAATAATTCACCCCTCCACTTT
CDR3aa: CASSLGQAQNNSPLHF

d_gene: NA
v_gene: TRBV20-1
j_gene: TRBJ2-7
abundance: few
CDR3nt: TGCAGTGCTAGAGATGTAGTCGGGACGGGACCCTACGAGCAGTACTTC
CDR3aa: CSARDVVGTGPYEQYF

d_gene: NA
v_gene: TRBV7-9
j_gene: TRBJ2-7
abundance: few
CDR3nt: TGTGCCAGCAGCGCCCCGATTAACTACGAGCAGTACTTC
CDR3aa: CASSAPINYEQYF

d_gene: NA
v_gene: TRBV6-1
j_gene: TRBJ1-2
abundance: many
CDR3nt: TGTGCCAGCAGTGAAGTGGGGACCTATGGCTACACCTTC
CDR3aa: CASSEVGTYGYTF

d_gene: NA
v_gene: TRBV12-3/TRBV12-4
j_gene: TRBJ2-1
abundance: many
CDR3nt: TGTGCCAGCACCCCGGTGGCGTACAATGAGCAGTTCTTC
CDR3aa: CASTPVAYNEQFF

d_gene: NA
v_gene: TRBV20-1
j_gene: TRBJ2-2
abundance: NA
CDR3nt: TGCAGTGCTAGAGAGGGGGGGAACACCGGGGAGCTGTTTTTT
CDR3aa: CSAREGGNTGELFF

d_gene: TRBD1
v_gene: TRBV7-8
j_gene: TRBJ2-7
abundance: many
CDR3nt: TGTGCCAGCAGCTTAGTGAGTTACAGGGGAACTCTACGAAAACCCTACGAGCAGTACTTC
CDR3aa: CASSLVSYRGTLRKPYEQYF

d_gene: NA
v_gene: TRBV7-8
j_gene: TRBJ2-7
abundance: many
CDR3nt: TGTGCCAGCAGCCCCGCAGGGCGGGTTTCTAGCGAGCAGTACTTC
CDR3aa: CASSPAGRVSSEQYF

d_gene: NA
v_gene: TRBV7-8
j_gene: TRBJ2-7
abundance: many
CDR3nt: TGTGCCAGCAGCCCTGACAGAACCTACGAGCAGTACTTC
CDR3aa: CASSPDRTYEQYF

d_gene: TRBD1
v_gene: TRBV7-9
j_gene: TRBJ1-2
abundance: few
CDR3nt: TGTGCCAGCAGCTCTCCGGGACAGGGTACTGGCTACACCTTC
CDR3aa: CASSSPGQGTGYTF

d_gene: TRBD2
v_gene: TRBV5-1
j_gene: TRBJ2-3
abundance: NA
CDR3nt: TGCGCCAGCAGCTTGGCCGGGACTAGCGGGGTGGCAGATACGCAGTATTTT
CDR3aa: CASSLAGTSGVADTQYF

d_gene: NA
v_gene: TRBV5-1
j_gene: TRBJ2-7
abundance: few
CDR3nt: TGCGCCAGCAGCTCGTATCGGGAGAACTCCTACGAGCAGTACTTC
CDR3aa: CASSSYRENSYEQYF

d_gene: NA
v_gene: TRBV18
j_gene: TRBJ2-7
abundance: NA
CDR3nt: TGTGCCAGCTCACCCGATCTTTCCGAGCAGTACTTC
CDR3aa: CASSPDLSEQYF

d_gene: NA
v_gene: TRBV12-3/TRBV12-4
j_gene: TRBJ2-7
abundance: many
CDR3nt: TGTGCCAGCAGTCCCAGAGAGGTTCCCGTGGGCTTCAGGTCCTACGAGCAGTACTTC
CDR3aa: CASSPREVPVGFRSYEQYF

d_gene: NA
v_gene: TRBV30
j_gene: TRBJ1-5
abundance: many
CDR3nt: TGTGCCTGGAGTGTACTTAGAGGCAATCAGCCCCAGCATTTT
CDR3aa: CAWSVLRGNQPQHF

d_gene: NA
v_gene: TRBV19
j_gene: TRBJ2-7
abundance: NA
CDR3nt: TGTGCCAGTAGTATACAGGGTTTCTACGAGCAGTACTTC
CDR3aa: CASSIQGFYEQYF

d_gene: NA
v_gene: TRBV7-3
j_gene: TRBJ2-7
abundance: many
CDR3nt: TGTGCCAGCAGCCCACCTTTGGGGAGCGGGTCCCCTCCCACTAGCTCCTACGAGCAGTACTTC
CDR3aa: CASSPPLGSGSPPTSSYEQYF

d_gene: TRBD1
v_gene: TRBV6-2/TRBV6-3
j_gene: TRBJ2-5
abundance: many
CDR3nt: TGTGCCAGCAGTGGGGGACAGGGTCAACAAGAGACCCAGTACTTC
CDR3aa: CASSGGQGQQETQYF

d_gene: NA
v_gene: TRBV2
j_gene: TRBJ2-6
abundance: many
CDR3nt: TGTGCCAGCAACTCTCATTTGTCTGGGGCCAACGTCCTGACTTTC
CDR3aa: CASNSHLSGANVLTF

d_gene: NA
v_gene: TRBV28
j_gene: TRBJ1-1
abundance: many
CDR3nt: TGTGCCAGCAGTTTTTCCGGGGCCAGAAGCGGCGCTGAAGCTTTCTTT
CDR3aa: CASSFSGARSGAEAFF

d_gene: NA
v_gene: TRBV6-1
j_gene: TRBJ2-7
abundance: many
CDR3nt: TGTGCCAGCAGTTATCAGGGCCCCAACTACGAGCAGTACTTC
CDR3aa: CASSYQGPNYEQYF

d_gene: TRBD2
v_gene: TRBV27
j_gene: TRBJ2-1
abundance: many
CDR3nt: TGTGCCAGCAGTTTTTATCGACTAGCCTCCTACAATGAGCAGTTCTTC
CDR3aa: CASSFYRLASYNEQFF

d_gene: NA
v_gene: TRBV20-1
j_gene: TRBJ1-5
abundance: NA
CDR3nt: TGCAGTGCTAGACGGCCGAATGGCATTCAGCCCCAGCATTTT
CDR3aa: CSARRPNGIQPQHF

d_gene: TRBD1
v_gene: TRBV28
j_gene: TRBJ2-1
abundance: many
CDR3nt: TGTGCCAGCAAACCGGGACAGGGTGGAACGCAGTTCTTC
CDR3aa: CASKPGQGGTQFF

d_gene: TRBD2
v_gene: TRBV20-1
j_gene: TRBJ2-1
abundance: few
CDR3nt: TGCAGTGCTAGAGATGGAGCGGGAGCTAGGTACAATGAGCAGTTCTTC
CDR3aa: CSARDGAGARYNEQFF

d_gene: NA
v_gene: TRBV11-2
j_gene: TRBJ2-1
abundance: many
CDR3nt: TGTGCCAGCAGCTGGCGACTAGATCCGTTCTTC
CDR3aa: CASSWRLDPFF

d_gene: TRBD1
v_gene: TRBV28
j_gene: TRBJ2-3
abundance: few
CDR3nt: TGTGCCAGCAGTTCCACCGACAGGGGGCAGACAGATACGCAGTATTTT
CDR3aa: CASSSTDRGQTDTQYF

d_gene: NA
v_gene: TRBV30
j_gene: TRBJ1-4
abundance: many
CDR3nt: TGTGCCTGGAGTGCGGATAATGAAAAACTGTTTTTT
CDR3aa: CAWSADNEKLFF

d_gene: TRBD1
v_gene: TRBV7-2
j_gene: TRBJ2-7
abundance: many
CDR3nt: TGTGCCAGCAGCCAAACCAAAACAGGGGGAGGCGAGCAGTACTTC
CDR3aa: CASSQTKTGGGEQYF

d_gene: TRBD1
v_gene: TRBV18
j_gene: TRBJ2-5
abundance: many
CDR3nt: TGTGCCAGCTCACCTGACAGGGCCGCGAAGACCCAGTACTTC
CDR3aa: CASSPDRAAKTQYF

d_gene: NA
v_gene: TRBV9
j_gene: TRBJ1-1
abundance: NA
CDR3nt: TGTGCCAGCAGCGTAGATCTGTACACTGAAGCTTTCTTT
CDR3aa: CASSVDLYTEAFF

d_gene: NA
v_gene: TRBV5-6
j_gene: TRBJ1-1
abundance: NA
CDR3nt: TGTGCCAGCAGCGGATGGGGTACTGAAGCTTTCTTT
CDR3aa: CASSGWGTEAFF

d_gene: TRBD1
v_gene: TRBV6-1
j_gene: TRBJ2-7
abundance: many
CDR3nt: TGTGCCAGCAGATTGGGACCGGGACAGGGGGCCCACGAGCAGTACTTC
CDR3aa: CASRLGPGQGAHEQYF